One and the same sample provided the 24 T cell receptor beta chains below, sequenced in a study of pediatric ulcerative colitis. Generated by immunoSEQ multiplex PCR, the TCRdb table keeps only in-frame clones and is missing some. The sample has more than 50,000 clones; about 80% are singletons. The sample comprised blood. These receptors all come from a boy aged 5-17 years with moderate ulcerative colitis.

Here the CDR3 reads CATSREDREGNQPQHF. DNA of the CDR3: TGTGCCACCAGCAGAGAGGACAGGGAGGGCAATCAGCCCCAGCATTTT. V and J are TRBV15 and TRBJ1-5, with TRBD1 matching over 8 bases. Unmatched junction bases numbered 3, after V lost 0 bases and J lost 2 bases. Germline CDR1 and CDR2: LNHNV and YYDKDF (reference sequence). The CDR3 covers 16 residues.

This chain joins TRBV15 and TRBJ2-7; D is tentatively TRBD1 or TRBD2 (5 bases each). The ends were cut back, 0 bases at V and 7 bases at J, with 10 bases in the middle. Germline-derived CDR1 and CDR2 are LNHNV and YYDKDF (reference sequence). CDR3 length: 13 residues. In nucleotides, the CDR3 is TGTGCCACCAGCAGAGATTTGGGACCAGAGCAGTACTTC. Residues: CATSRDLGPEQYF.

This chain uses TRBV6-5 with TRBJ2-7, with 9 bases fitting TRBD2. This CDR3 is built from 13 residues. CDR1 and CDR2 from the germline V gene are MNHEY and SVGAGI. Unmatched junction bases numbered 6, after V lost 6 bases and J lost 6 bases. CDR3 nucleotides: TGTGCCAGCAGCATTAGCGGGAGCGGCGAGCAGTACTTC. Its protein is CASSISGSGEQYF.

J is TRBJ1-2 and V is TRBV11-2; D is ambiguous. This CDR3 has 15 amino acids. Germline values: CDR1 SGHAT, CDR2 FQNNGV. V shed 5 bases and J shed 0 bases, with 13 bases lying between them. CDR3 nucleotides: TGTGCCAGCAGCACCCCAAGACGAGCTAACTATGGCTACACCTTC. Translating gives CASSTPRRANYGYTF.

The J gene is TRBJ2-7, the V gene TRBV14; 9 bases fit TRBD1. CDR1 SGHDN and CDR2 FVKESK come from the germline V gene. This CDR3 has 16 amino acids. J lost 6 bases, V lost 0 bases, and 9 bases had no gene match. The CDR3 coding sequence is TGTGCCAGCAGCCAAGACTACAGGGGGCGCGTTCCCGAGCAGTACTTC. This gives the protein CASSQDYRGRVPEQYF. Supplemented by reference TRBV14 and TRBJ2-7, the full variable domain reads EAGVTQFPSHSVIEKGQTVTLRCDPISGHDNLYWYRRVMGKEIKFLLHFVKESKQDESGMPNNRFLAERTGGTYSTLKVQPAELEDSGVYFCASSQDYRGRVPEQYFGPGTRLTVT.

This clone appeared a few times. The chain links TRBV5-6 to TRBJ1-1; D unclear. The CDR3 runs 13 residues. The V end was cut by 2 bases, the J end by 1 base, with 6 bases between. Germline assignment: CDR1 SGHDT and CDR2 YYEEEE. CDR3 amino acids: CASSFGRNTEAFF. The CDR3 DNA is TGTGCCAGCAGCTTTGGACGGAACACTGAAGCTTTCTTT.

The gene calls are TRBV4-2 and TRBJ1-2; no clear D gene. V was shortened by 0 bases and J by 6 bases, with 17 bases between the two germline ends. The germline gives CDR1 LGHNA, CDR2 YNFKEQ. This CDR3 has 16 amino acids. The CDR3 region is CASSQDLFATRDGYTF. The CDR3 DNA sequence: TGTGCCAGCAGCCAAGATCTCTTCGCCACACGGGATGGCTACACCTTC.

The CDR3 spells CATSRDNLGRHEQFF. The CDR3 bases are TGTGCCACCAGCAGAGATAATTTGGGACGGCATGAGCAGTTCTTC. The rearrangement joins TRBV15 to TRBJ2-1, with D perhaps assigned TRBD1 or TRBD2 (5 bases each). The CDR3 extends over 15 amino acids. The V gene's germline CDR1 is LNHNV and CDR2 YYDKDF (reference sequence). Trimming took off 0 bases at V and 8 bases at J, with 14 bases between the two ends. Supplemented by reference TRBV15 and TRBJ2-1, the full variable domain reads DAMVIQNPRYQVTQFGKPVTLSCSQTLNHNVMYWYQQKSSQAPKLLFHYYDKDFNNEADTPDNFQSRRPNTSFCFLDIRSPGLGDTAMYLCATSRDNLGRHEQFFGPGTRLTVL.

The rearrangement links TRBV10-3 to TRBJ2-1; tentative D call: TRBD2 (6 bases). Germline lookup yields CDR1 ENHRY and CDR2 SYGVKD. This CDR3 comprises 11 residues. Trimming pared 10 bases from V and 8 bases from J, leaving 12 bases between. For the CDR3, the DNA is TGTGCCACGGGTAGGGAGGATGAGCAGTTCTTC. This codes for CATGREDEQFF.

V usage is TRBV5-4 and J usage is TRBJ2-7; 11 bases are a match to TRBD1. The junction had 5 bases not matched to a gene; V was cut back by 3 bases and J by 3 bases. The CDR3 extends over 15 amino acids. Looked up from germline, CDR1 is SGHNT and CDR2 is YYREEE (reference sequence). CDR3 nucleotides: TGTGCCAGCAGCTCTTCCGGGACAGGGGGCTACGAGCAGTACTTC. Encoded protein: CASSSSGTGGYEQYF. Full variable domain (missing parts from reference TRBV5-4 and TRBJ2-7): ETGVTQSPTHLIKTRGQQVTLRCSSQSGHNTVSWYQQALGQGPQFIFQYYREEENGRGNFPPRFSGLQFPNYSSELNVNALELDDSALYLCASSSSGTGGYEQYFGPGTRLTVT.

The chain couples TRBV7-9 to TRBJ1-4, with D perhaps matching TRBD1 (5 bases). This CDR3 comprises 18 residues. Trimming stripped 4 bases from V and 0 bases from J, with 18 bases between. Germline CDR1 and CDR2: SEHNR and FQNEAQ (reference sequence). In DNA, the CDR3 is TGTGCCAGCAGCTATCCAGGGACGAGGGACGCAACTAATGAAAAACTGTTTTTT. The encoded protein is CASSYPGTRDATNEKLFF.

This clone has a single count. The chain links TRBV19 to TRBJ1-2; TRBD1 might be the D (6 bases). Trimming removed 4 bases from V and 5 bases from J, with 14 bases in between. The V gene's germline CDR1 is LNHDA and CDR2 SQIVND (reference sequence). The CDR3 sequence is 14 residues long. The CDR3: CASSSPAGAYGYTF. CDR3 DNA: TGTGCCAGTAGTAGCCCGGCAGGGGCTTATGGCTACACCTTC. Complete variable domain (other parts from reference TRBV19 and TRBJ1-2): DGGITQSPKYLFRKEGQNVTLSCEQNLNHDAMYWYRQDPGQGLRLIYYSQIVNDFQKGDIAEGYSVSREKKESFPLTVTSAQKNPTAFYLCASSSPAGAYGYTFGSGTRLTVV.

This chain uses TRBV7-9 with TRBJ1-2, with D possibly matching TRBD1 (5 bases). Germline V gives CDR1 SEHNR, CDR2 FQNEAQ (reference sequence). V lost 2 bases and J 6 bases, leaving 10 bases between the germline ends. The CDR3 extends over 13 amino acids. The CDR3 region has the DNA TGTGCCAGCAGCTTATCGGGGACGCATGGCTACACCTTC. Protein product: CASSLSGTHGYTF.

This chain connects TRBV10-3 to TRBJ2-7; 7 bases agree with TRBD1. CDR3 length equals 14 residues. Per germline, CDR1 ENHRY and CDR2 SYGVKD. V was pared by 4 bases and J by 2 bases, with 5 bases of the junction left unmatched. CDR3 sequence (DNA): TGTGCCATCAGTGGGTACAGGGGAACCTACGAGCAGTACTTC. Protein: CAISGYRGTYEQYF.

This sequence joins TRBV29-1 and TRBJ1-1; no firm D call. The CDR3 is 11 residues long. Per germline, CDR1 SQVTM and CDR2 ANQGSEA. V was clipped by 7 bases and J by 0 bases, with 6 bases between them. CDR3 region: CSATMNTEAFF. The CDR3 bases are TGCAGCGCTACCATGAACACTGAAGCTTTCTTT.

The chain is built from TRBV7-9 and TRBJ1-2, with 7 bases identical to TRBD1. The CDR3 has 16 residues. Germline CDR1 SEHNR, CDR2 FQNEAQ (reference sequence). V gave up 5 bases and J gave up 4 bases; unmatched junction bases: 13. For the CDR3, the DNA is TGTGCCAGCAGCCTAAGGATCCGGGACAGCCCCTATGGCTACACCTTC. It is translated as CASSLRIRDSPYGYTF.

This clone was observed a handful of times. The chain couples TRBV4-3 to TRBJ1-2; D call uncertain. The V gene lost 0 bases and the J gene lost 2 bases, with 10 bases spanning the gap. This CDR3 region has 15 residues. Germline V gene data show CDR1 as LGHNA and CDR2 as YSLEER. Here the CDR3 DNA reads TGCGCCAGCAGCCAAGAGGAGGGATACAACTATGGCTACACCTTC. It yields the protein CASSQEEGYNYGYTF.

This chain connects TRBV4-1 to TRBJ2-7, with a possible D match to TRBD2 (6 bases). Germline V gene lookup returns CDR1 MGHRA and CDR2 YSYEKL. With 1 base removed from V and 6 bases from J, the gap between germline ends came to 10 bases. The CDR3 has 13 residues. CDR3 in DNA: TGCGCCAGCAGCCAAGTCGGAGGGTTCGAGCAGTACTTC. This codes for CASSQVGGFEQYF.

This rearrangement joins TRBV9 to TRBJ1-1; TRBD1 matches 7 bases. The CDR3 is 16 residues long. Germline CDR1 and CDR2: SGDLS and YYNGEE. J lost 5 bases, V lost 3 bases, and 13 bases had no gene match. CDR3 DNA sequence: TGTGCCAGCAGCGGACAGGGTCCCAGGTCGGATACTGAAGCTTTCTTT. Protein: CASSGQGPRSDTEAFF. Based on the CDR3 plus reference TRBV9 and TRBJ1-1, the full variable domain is DSGVTQTPKHLITATGQRVTLRCSPRSGDLSVYWYQQSLDQGLQFLIQYYNGEERAKGNILERFSAQQFPDLHSELNLSSLELGDSALYFCASSGQGPRSDTEAFFGQGTRLTVV.

The CDR3 DNA reads as TGTGCCAGCAGCTTCGCTTCTGGGGCCAACGTCCTGACTTTC. Amino acid sequence: CASSFASGANVLTF. The V and J genes are TRBV11-1 and TRBJ2-6; the D is unclear. V was pared by 3 bases and J by 1 base, with 4 bases between. This CDR3 is built from 14 residues. Looked up from germline, CDR1 is SGHAT and CDR2 is FQDESV (reference sequence).

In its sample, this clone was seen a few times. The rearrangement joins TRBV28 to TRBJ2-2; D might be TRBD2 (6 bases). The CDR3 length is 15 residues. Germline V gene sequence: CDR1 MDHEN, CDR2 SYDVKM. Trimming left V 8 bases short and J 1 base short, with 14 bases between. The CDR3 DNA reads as TGTGCCAGCTCCGCCGGGGGTATGAACACCGGGGAGCTGTTTTTT. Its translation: CASSAGGMNTGELFF.

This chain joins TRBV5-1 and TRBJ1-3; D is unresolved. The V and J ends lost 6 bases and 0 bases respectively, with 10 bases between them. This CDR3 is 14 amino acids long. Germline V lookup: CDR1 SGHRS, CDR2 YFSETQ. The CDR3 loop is CASTAGLSGNTIYF. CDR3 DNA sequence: TGCGCCAGCACAGCAGGACTCTCTGGAAACACCATATATTTT.

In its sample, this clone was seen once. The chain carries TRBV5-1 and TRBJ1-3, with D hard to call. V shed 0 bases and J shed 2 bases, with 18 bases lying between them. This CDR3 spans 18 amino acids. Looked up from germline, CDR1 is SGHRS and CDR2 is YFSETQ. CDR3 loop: CASSLGFWVKETGNTIYF. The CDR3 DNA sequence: TGCGCCAGCAGCTTGGGGTTTTGGGTAAAAGAGACTGGAAACACCATATATTTT.

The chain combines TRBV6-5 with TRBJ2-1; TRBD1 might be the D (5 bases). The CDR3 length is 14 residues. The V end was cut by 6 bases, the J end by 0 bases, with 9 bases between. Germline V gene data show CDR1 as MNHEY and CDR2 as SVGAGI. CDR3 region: CASRPDSSYNEQFF. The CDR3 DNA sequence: TGTGCCAGCAGGCCAGACAGCTCCTACAATGAGCAGTTCTTC.